The clone carrying this T cell receptor (beta chain) has only a few counts. Its antigen is unknown. PCR primers comprised 60 Vbeta and 13 Jbeta primers. This table comes from immunoSEQ multiplex PCR, and its TCRdb copy is limited to in-frame clones, with some not included. Of 90,000 to 150,000 clones in the sample, about 81% were seen once. The record originates from a study of cytomegalovirus exposure and HLA in healthy donors. Whole-study findings and limits: Rarity held for most TCR sequences, but there were some public TCRs that occurred in many donors.

The CDR3 spans 14 residues. Trimming took 6 bases from V and 0 from J, leaving 13 bases between them. Per germline, CDR1 SQVTM and CDR2 ANQGSEA. Sequencing used PBMCs. The genes are TRBV29-1 and TRBJ2-3, with TRBD2 as a possible D gene (6 bases). This TCR was recovered from a woman between 35 and 50 years old in good health and CMV-seropositive. The CDR3 sequence is CSVSGVSSTDTQYF. The CDR3 nucleotides read TGCAGCGTGTCGGGGGTCTCTAGCACAGATACGCAGTATTTT.